This T cell receptor beta chain was observed in a study of T cell responses to AZD1222 COVID-19 vaccine. The study's findings and limits: Elevations in Spike-specific TCR breadth and depth followed administration of two AZD1222 doses. Dominant at 160-218 and 743-854, vaccine-associated CD4 TCRs also spanned spike.

Assay used: immunoSEQ multiplex PCR; TCRdb lists only in-frame clones, some missing. This sample carries about 120,000 clones, about 87% of them seen once, and the ten largest clones take more than 10%. In its sample, this clone was seen once. The antigen remains undetermined. Germline values: CDR1 LNHDA, CDR2 SQIVND (reference sequence). This CDR3 spans 17 amino acids. V shed 3 bases and J 4 bases; nucleotides not matched to a gene: 8. This TCR came from an adult in good health. The chain is built from TRBV19 and TRBJ1-5, with 11 bases lining up with TRBD1. Material: peripheral blood, obtained on day 0 of AZD1222 vaccination. CDR3 DNA sequence: TGTGCCAGTAGTATTGGACAGGGGGCTCGTCGAAATCAGCCCCAGCATTTT. Its translation: CASSIGQGARRNQPQHF.